This passage covers 9 T cell receptor beta chains from one sample sequenced in a study of CD8+ T cells in alopecia areata. Following RNA extraction, reverse transcription yielded cDNA that acted as the sequencing template. The table came from immunoSEQ multiplex PCR; TCRdb's copy has only in-frame clones and leaves some out. The table records about 140,000 clones, roughly 60% of them present only once. Sequenced material: CD8+ T cells sorted from blood. The receptors stem from a human donor in good health.

This chain uses TRBV29-1 with TRBJ1-4, with D perhaps matching TRBD1 (6 bases). Per the germline V gene, CDR1 is SQVTM and CDR2 is ANQGSEA. Trimming left V 5 bases short and J 6 bases short, with 7 bases between. The CDR3 length is 11 residues. CDR3 amino acids: CSVWTDEKLFF. The DNA of the CDR3 is TGCAGCGTTTGGACAGATGAAAAACTGTTTTTT.

The chain couples TRBV7-6 to TRBJ2-3; 12 bases line up with TRBD1. CDR1 SGHVS and CDR2 FNYEAQ come from the germline V gene. J lost 6 bases, V lost 4 bases, and 5 bases had no gene match. This CDR3 contains 15 residues. The CDR3 nucleotides are TGTGCCAGCAGCTCCTGGGACAGGGGGCTTGATACGCAGTATTTT. Its protein product is CASSSWDRGLDTQYF.

J is TRBJ2-5 and V is TRBV27, with D perhaps being TRBD1 or TRBD2 (7 bases each). The CDR3 is 15 residues long. V gave up 10 bases and J gave up 5 bases, with 23 bases separating them. Per germline, CDR1 MNHEY and CDR2 SMNVEV (reference sequence). The CDR3 loop reads CATSQGGEPEETQYF. The CDR3 DNA is TGTGCCACCTCCCAGGGGGGGGAGCCAGAGGAGACCCAGTACTTC.

This sequence joins TRBV30 and TRBJ2-7; possible D gene TRBD2, 6 bases. The CDR3 consists of 13 residues. Trimming took 1 base from V and 2 from J, leaving 9 bases between them. Germline assignment: CDR1 GTSNPN and CDR2 SVGIG (reference sequence). The CDR3 nucleotides read TGTGCCTGGAGTGGTGCGGGGCCCTACGAGCAGTACTTC. As protein: CAWSGAGPYEQYF.

The chain couples TRBV11-1 to TRBJ1-1, with D unresolved. Trimming took 4 bases from V and 0 from J, leaving 12 bases between them. Germline-derived CDR1 and CDR2 are SGHAT and FQDESV (reference sequence). The CDR3 has 15 amino acids. CDR3 coding DNA: TGTGCCAGCAGCTACTCTACCAACTTGAACACTGAAGCTTTCTTT. Amino acids: CASSYSTNLNTEAFF.

The rearrangement links TRBV11-2 to TRBJ2-7, with 9 bases lining up with TRBD2. The germline V gene encodes CDR1 SGHAT and CDR2 FQNNGV. The CDR3 length is 13 residues. Trimming removed 3 bases from V and 6 bases from J; junction bases left unmatched: 3. The CDR3 coding sequence is TGTGCCAGCAGCTTTGGACTAGCGAGCGAGCAGTACTTC. Translation: CASSFGLASEQYF.

J is TRBJ1-2 and V is TRBV19; 7 nucleotides align to TRBD1. Per germline, CDR1 LNHDA and CDR2 SQIVND (reference sequence). The V and J ends lost 9 bases and 2 bases, in that order; junction bases with no gene match: 6. The CDR3 consists of 13 residues. DNA for the CDR3: TGTGCCAGCCGGACAGGACCCAACTATGGCTACACCTTC. Translation gives CASRTGPNYGYTF.

This chain links TRBV2 with TRBJ1-5; D remains unclear. V shed 3 bases and J shed 1 base, with 10 bases lying between them. The CDR3 consists of 15 residues. Germline-derived CDR1 and CDR2 are SNHLY and FYNNEI. The DNA for the CDR3 is TGTGCCAGCAGTGACGCCGCGGGGAGCAATCAGCCCCAGCATTTT. This gives the protein CASSDAAGSNQPQHF.

This clone was seen more than once but under ten times. The rearrangement links TRBV18 to TRBJ2-7; D remains ambiguous. This CDR3 is 12 amino acids long. Trimming left V 4 bases short and J 2 bases short, with 6 bases between. Germline V gene data show CDR1 as KGHSH and CDR2 as LQKENI. The CDR3 sequence is CASSLEAYEQYF. The DNA for the CDR3 is TGTGCCAGCTCACTCGAGGCCTACGAGCAGTACTTC.